The 32 T cell receptor beta chains presented below share a single source sample, sequenced in a study of T cells after yellow fever vaccination. TCRdb itself ran the 5' RACE reads through MiXCR, one entry per CDR3 protein. The data show 610,000 or so distinct CDR3 sequences, over 9% seen once. Sequencing was performed on PBMCs, taken on the day of the yellow fever booster vaccination. The origin of the receptors is a man younger than 40 who received the YFV17D yellow fever vaccine.

V gene TRBV5-6 combines with J gene TRBJ2-7; D is perhaps TRBD1 or TRBD2 (5 bases each). This CDR3 is built from 14 residues. V lost 1 base and J lost 4, with 12 bases in between. Per the germline V gene, CDR1 is SGHDT and CDR2 is YYEEEE. The CDR3 DNA follows: TGTGCCAGCAGCTTGTCGCAGGGAGAGTACGAGCAGTACTTC. Translating gives CASSLSQGEYEQYF. The full variable domain, rest sourced from reference TRBV5-6 and TRBJ2-7, is DAGVTQSPTHLIKTRGQQVTLRCSPKSGHDTVSWYQQALGQGPQFIFQYYEEEERQRGNFPDRFSGHQFPNYSSELNVNALLLGDSALYLCASSLSQGEYEQYFGPGTRLTVT.

This clonotype was detected a few times. J is TRBJ2-2 and V is TRBV5-1, with a possible D match to TRBD2 (5 bases). The V end lost 2 bases, the J end lost 1 base, and 6 bases lay between the germline ends. CDR1 is SGHRS and CDR2 is YFSETQ in the germline V gene. CDR3 length equals 14 residues. In DNA form, the CDR3 reads TGCGCCAGCAGCTTCCGGGGGAACACCGGGGAGCTGTTTTTT. This encodes CASSFRGNTGELFF.

This clonotype was counted between two and nine times. This sequence joins TRBV6-2 or TRBV6-3 and TRBJ2-7; D unclear. Germline values: CDR1 MNHEY, CDR2 SVGEGT. Trimming shortened V by 2 bases and J by 3 bases, and 11 bases separated the two germline ends. The CDR3 has 14 residues. CDR3 coding DNA: TGTGCCAGCAGTTACCCGGGCCGCCGCTACGAGCAGTACTTC. Protein: CASSYPGRRYEQYF.

The genes are TRBV18 and TRBJ2-3; D gene uncertain. This CDR3 has 13 residues. Germline CDR1 reads KGHSH; CDR2 reads LQKENI. The V and J ends lost 6 bases and 5 bases respectively, with 12 bases between them. This chain's CDR3 is CASSINTEDTQYF. For the CDR3, the DNA is TGTGCCAGCTCGATTAATACTGAAGATACGCAGTATTTT. Based on the CDR3 plus reference TRBV18 and TRBJ2-3, the full variable domain is NAGVMQNPRHLVRRRGQEARLRCSPMKGHSHVYWYRQLPEEGLKFMVYLQKENIIDESGMPKERFSAEFPKEGPSILRIQQVVRGDSAAYFCASSINTEDTQYFGPGTRLTVL.

The chain couples TRBV20-1 to TRBJ2-7; D is possibly TRBD2 (6 bases). The ends were cut back, 3 bases at V and 4 bases at J, with 16 bases in the middle. Germline assignment: CDR1 DFQATT and CDR2 SNEGSKA (reference sequence). This CDR3 has 14 residues. CDR3 in amino acids: CSASGRDFPYEQYF. As DNA, the CDR3 is TGCAGTGCTAGTGGCCGGGACTTTCCATACGAGCAGTACTTC.

The V gene is TRBV6-5, the J gene TRBJ1-2; 9 bases align to TRBD1. The V gene's germline CDR1 is MNHEY and CDR2 SVGAGI. V lost 4 bases and J lost 8; bases outside the gene matches: 11. The CDR3 totals 15 residues. The DNA of the CDR3 is TGTGCCAGCAGTTTCCTCCGGGGACAGGGTAGCGGCTACACCTTC. Protein product: CASSFLRGQGSGYTF.

In this sample, this clonotype turned up a few times. The gene calls are TRBV7-8 and TRBJ2-3; 9 bases are a match to TRBD1. The CDR3 contains 14 residues. CDR1 SGHVS and CDR2 FQNEAQ come from the germline V gene. The V and J ends lost 7 bases and 5 bases, in that order; junction bases with no gene match: 7. CDR3 residues: CASKLQGAGDTQYF. The CDR3 bases are TGTGCCAGCAAGCTACAGGGGGCGGGAGATACGCAGTATTTT.

The rearrangement uses TRBV19 and TRBJ1-3; no clear D. Trimming took 1 base from V and 2 from J, leaving 12 bases between them. The CDR3 totals 16 residues. The germline CDR1 and CDR2 sequences are LNHDA and SQIVND (reference sequence). This CDR3 reads CASSIAEGLAGNTIYF. In DNA form, the CDR3 reads TGTGCCAGTAGTATAGCGGAGGGTTTGGCTGGAAACACCATATATTTT.

The rearrangement joins TRBV30 to TRBJ1-5, with no clear D. From germline, CDR1 is GTSNPN and CDR2 SVGIG (reference sequence). The CDR3 runs 13 residues. V lost 3 bases and J 1 base, leaving 7 bases between the germline ends. The CDR3 here is CAWSLGSNQPQHF. In DNA form, the CDR3 reads TGTGCCTGGAGCCTAGGGAGCAATCAGCCCCAGCATTTT.

This clonotype was observed a single time. This chain joins TRBV27 and TRBJ2-7; D is possibly TRBD2 (6 bases). The V end lost 2 bases, the J end lost 0 bases, and 11 bases lay between the germline ends. The germline V gene encodes CDR1 MNHEY and CDR2 SMNVEV (reference sequence). The CDR3 is 15 amino acids. CDR3 nucleotides: TGTGCCAGCAGTTTAGGTAGCGGACTCTCCTACGAGCAGTACTTC. It codes for CASSLGSGLSYEQYF.

This clonotype was seen more than once but under ten times. The chain is built from TRBV5-1 and TRBJ2-5, with 12 bases fitting TRBD2. J lost 2 bases, V lost 3 bases, and 5 bases had no gene match. In germline, CDR1 is SGHRS, CDR2 YFSETQ. There are 16 residues in the CDR3. CDR3 amino acids: CASSSWTSGTQETQYF. DNA of the CDR3: TGCGCCAGCAGCTCTTGGACTAGCGGGACTCAAGAGACCCAGTACTTC.

V and J are TRBV6-1 and TRBJ2-7; no definite D call. Germline-derived CDR1 and CDR2 are MNHNS and SASEGT. This CDR3 has 17 amino acids. Trimming pared 3 bases from V and 2 bases from J, leaving 20 bases between. This CDR3 is CASSDFPTQGFAYEQYF. CDR3 sequence (DNA): TGTGCCAGCAGTGATTTCCCCACCCAAGGGTTCGCCTACGAGCAGTACTTC.

This clonotype was observed a handful of times. CDR3 nucleotides: TGCAGTGCTAACTACGGGGCCGGGGAGCTGTTTTTT. This translates into CSANYGAGELFF. The genes are TRBV20-1 and TRBJ2-2, with a possible D match to TRBD2 (5 bases). The germline V gene has CDR1 DFQATT and CDR2 SNEGSKA (reference sequence). V lost 4 bases, J lost 6 bases, and 9 bases lay in between. This CDR3 is built from 12 residues.

This clonotype was counted only a few times. The J gene is TRBJ2-7, the V gene TRBV18; TRBD2 agrees at 8 bases. The CDR3 is 17 amino acids. CDR1 and CDR2 (germline): KGHSH, LQKENI. J was trimmed by 1 base and V by 5 bases; bases with no gene match: 13. The CDR3 DNA reads TGTGCCAGCTCAGTCAACGGAGGAGCGGGAGCGTCCTACGAGCAGTACTTC. Its protein product is CASSVNGGAGASYEQYF. The whole variable domain, remainder taken from reference TRBV18 and TRBJ2-7, is NAGVMQNPRHLVRRRGQEARLRCSPMKGHSHVYWYRQLPEEGLKFMVYLQKENIIDESGMPKERFSAEFPKEGPSILRIQQVVRGDSAAYFCASSVNGGAGASYEQYFGPGTRLTVT.

This chain uses TRBV28 with TRBJ2-7; D gene unclear. Trimming took 9 bases from V and 3 from J, leaving 6 bases between them. This CDR3 comprises 10 residues. Germline V CDR1 and CDR2: MDHEN, SYDVKM. The CDR3 is CASPDYEQYF. CDR3 in DNA: TGTGCCAGTCCCGACTACGAGCAGTACTTC.

Only a few counts were recorded for this clonotype. The V and J genes are TRBV28 and TRBJ1-4; 7 bases are a match to TRBD1. The trim removed 5 bases at V and 5 bases at J, leaving 8 bases unmatched. The CDR3 runs to 15 residues. Looked up from germline, CDR1 is MDHEN and CDR2 is SYDVKM. The DNA of the CDR3 is TGTGCCAGCAGTCGCTACAGGGGACCAAATGAAAAACTGTTTTTT. This gives the protein CASSRYRGPNEKLFF. The full variable domain, completed using reference TRBV28 and TRBJ1-4, is DVKVTQSSRYLVKRTGEKVFLECVQDMDHENMFWYRQDPGLGLRLIYFSYDVKMKEKGDIPEGYSVSREKKERFSLILESASTNQTSMYLCASSRYRGPNEKLFFGSGTQLSVL.

This clonotype was picked up a small number of times. V and J are TRBV6-2 or TRBV6-3 and TRBJ2-1, with TRBD2 identical over 8 bases. The germline V gene encodes CDR1 MNHEY and CDR2 SVGEGT. The CDR3 contains 16 residues. The J segment lost 0 bases and the V segment lost 8 bases, leaving 9 bases of the junction unmatched. The CDR3 region is CASGRRSGSSYNEQFF. The CDR3 bases are TGTGCCAGCGGCCGCCGGAGCGGGAGCTCCTACAATGAGCAGTTCTTC.

This chain uses TRBV5-1 with TRBJ2-5; possible D gene TRBD2, 6 bases. The CDR3 spans 17 residues. In germline, CDR1 is SGHRS, CDR2 YFSETQ. With 0 bases removed from V and 2 bases from J, the gap between germline ends came to 17 bases. DNA for the CDR3: TGCGCCAGCAGCTTGGCGGGGAGCGGGCTAATACAAGAGACCCAGTACTTC. Its translation: CASSLAGSGLIQETQYF.

The chain recombines TRBV9 with TRBJ2-5; no firm D call. The CDR3 covers 13 residues. Per the germline V gene, CDR1 is SGDLS and CDR2 is YYNGEE. Trimming took off 0 bases at V and 5 bases at J, with 8 bases between the two ends. CDR3 in amino acids: CASSVGEIETQYF. The CDR3 bases are TGTGCCAGCAGCGTAGGCGAGATCGAGACCCAGTACTTC.

The chain recombines TRBV12-3 or TRBV12-4 with TRBJ1-2; TRBD1 matches at 10 bases. The CDR3 is 13 residues long. J was trimmed by 10 bases and V by 4 bases; bases with no gene match: 6. This chain's CDR3 is CASSSTGTGDYTF. CDR3 DNA: TGTGCCAGCAGTTCAACCGGGACAGGGGACTACACCTTC.

This clonotype was seen a handful of times. The genes are TRBV7-2 and TRBJ2-1, with 9 bases that match TRBD1. There are 15 residues in the CDR3. Germline V lookup: CDR1 SGHTA, CDR2 FQGNSA. V lost 4 bases, J lost 3 bases, and 4 bases stayed unmatched. CDR3 nucleotides: TGTGCCAGCAGCTCCGACAGGGGGATCTACAATGAGCAGTTCTTC. Protein sequence: CASSSDRGIYNEQFF.

In this sample, this clonotype turned up a few times. The gene calls are TRBV28 and TRBJ2-5, with D perhaps given as TRBD1 or TRBD2 (5 bases each). CDR3 length equals 12 residues. Trimming took 6 bases from V and 5 from J, leaving 10 bases between them. Germline CDR1 and CDR2: MDHEN and SYDVKM. The CDR3 nucleotides are TGTGCCAGCAGCGTGGGGGTCGAGACCCAGTACTTC. It yields the protein CASSVGVETQYF.

This clonotype has just a few counts. The chain couples TRBV5-1 to TRBJ2-3; D not resolved. The germline gives CDR1 SGHRS, CDR2 YFSETQ. V was trimmed by 6 bases and J by 2 bases, leaving 13 bases between them. The length of the CDR3 is 14 residues. The CDR3 sequence is CASIPVPNTDTQYF. The CDR3, as DNA: TGCGCCAGCATCCCCGTCCCCAACACAGATACGCAGTATTTT.

V and J are TRBV20-1 and TRBJ2-1, with TRBD2 identical over 15 bases. The CDR3 is made up of 17 amino acids. CDR1 and CDR2 from the germline V gene are DFQATT and SNEGSKA (reference sequence). With 3 bases clipped from V and 9 bases from J, the junction kept 12 bases outside the gene matches. The CDR3 nucleotides read TGCAGTGCTAGTCAAATCGGACTAGCGGGAGGGAACGGTGAGCAGTTCTTC. Its translation: CSASQIGLAGGNGEQFF.

There are a few counts of this clonotype. The chain employs TRBV6-5 and TRBJ1-6; D perhaps matches TRBD1 (5 bases). The germline V and J ends were trimmed by 2 bases and 5 bases, with 7 bases remaining between them. Germline CDR1 MNHEY, CDR2 SVGAGI. The CDR3 runs to 14 residues. Here the CDR3 reads CASSYKQDNSPLHF. The CDR3 DNA reads as TGTGCCAGCAGTTACAAACAGGATAATTCACCCCTCCACTTT.

The V call is TRBV20-1, the J call TRBJ2-4, with no clear D. The CDR3 is 14 amino acids. The germline V and J ends were trimmed by 4 bases and 1 base, with 11 bases remaining between them. Germline V gene data show CDR1 as DFQATT and CDR2 as SNEGSKA (reference sequence). CDR3 region: CSAITTRAKNIQYF. CDR3 DNA: TGCAGTGCTATTACTACCCGGGCCAAAAACATTCAGTACTTC.

The rearrangement uses TRBV7-8 and TRBJ2-4, with 14 bases matching TRBD2. Trimming removed 5 bases from V and 4 bases from J; junction bases left unmatched: 16. The CDR3 is 20 residues long. Looked up from germline, CDR1 is SGHVS and CDR2 is FQNEAQ. The CDR3 reads CASSPMTSGRAPGFKNIQYF. The CDR3 DNA sequence: TGTGCCAGCAGCCCCATGACTAGCGGGAGGGCCCCGGGATTTAAAAACATTCAGTACTTC.

The chain is built from TRBV6-1 and TRBJ2-2, with a tentative D call TRBD2 (5 bases). Trimming left V 6 bases short and J 3 bases short, with 17 bases between. There are 16 residues in the CDR3. Germline lookup yields CDR1 MNHNS and CDR2 SASEGT. The chain's CDR3 is CASRVRTTTDTGELFF. In DNA, the CDR3 is TGTGCCAGCAGAGTTAGGACGACTACCGACACCGGGGAGCTGTTTTTT.

This clonotype was seen many times. The rearrangement links TRBV7-3 to TRBJ2-1; 7 bases fit TRBD2. CDR3 length: 13 amino acids. The germline CDR1 and CDR2 sequences are SGHTA and FQGTGA. Losses at the gene ends were 0 bases for V and 7 bases for J; bases not matched to a gene: 0. Here the CDR3 reads CASSLTGGNEQFF. The CDR3 DNA reads TGTGCCAGCAGCTTAACGGGGGGGAATGAGCAGTTCTTC.

The V call is TRBV5-6, the J call TRBJ1-2; D gene unclear. CDR3 size: 14 residues. Germline CDR1 SGHDT, CDR2 YYEEEE. Trimming cost V 0 bases and J 6 bases, with 12 bases left between them. CDR3 sequence: CASSLGSELHGYTF. CDR3 coding DNA: TGTGCCAGCAGCTTGGGGTCGGAACTCCATGGCTACACCTTC.

V and J are TRBV3-1 and TRBJ1-1, with 8 bases lining up with TRBD1. CDR1 is LGHDT and CDR2 is YNNKEL in the germline V gene (reference sequence). With 2 bases clipped from V and 11 bases from J, the junction kept 4 bases outside the gene matches. The CDR3 covers 12 residues. CDR3 in DNA: TGTGCCAGCAGCCAACGGGGACAGGCTGCTTTCTTT. Its translation is CASSQRGQAAFF.

This clonotype was seen more than once but under ten times. DNA of the CDR3: TGCGCCAGCAGTCAATACCGTCGGGGGTATACAGATACGCAGTATTTT. Translating gives CASSQYRRGYTDTQYF. The gene calls are TRBV23-1 and TRBJ2-3; weak D call: TRBD2 (6 bases). TRBV23-1 carries the ORF label, with uncertain function. CDR3 length equals 16 residues. Trimming stripped 1 base from V and 3 bases from J, with 14 bases between.